One TCR beta chain is described in this entry. The antigen is unknown. As for time point: peripheral blood 6 weeks after treatment start. Data came from immunoSEQ multiplex PCR; TCRdb stores just in-frame clones and leaves some out. The sample has approximately 91,000 clones, 75% to 90% seen once. The CDR3 is 14 residues long. The germline V gene encodes CDR1 LNHDA and CDR2 SQIVND (reference sequence). The trim removed 7 bases at V and 5 bases at J, leaving 9 bases unmatched. This record comes from a study of PD-L1 blockade in urothelial cancer. The wider study: Bladder-origin urothelial cancer in males covered twenty-five of 29 patients. Blood-derived samples held a median roughly 150,000 T cells. Blood drawn 3 weeks (second dose) and 6 weeks after treatment start was analyzed. Study-wide results and caveats: At the 3-week point, tumor-associated blood clones expanded more in durable-benefit patients.

The chain joins TRBV19 to TRBJ1-1; TRBD1 aligns across 8 bases. Sequenced here: PBMCs, sampled around atezolizumab (anti-PD-L1) treatment. This TCR was sampled from a man between 65 and 79 years old with urothelial cancer. Here the CDR3 reads CASNPRQGWTEAFF. CDR3 coding DNA: TGTGCCAGTAACCCCCGACAGGGGTGGACTGAAGCTTTCTTT.